Listed here are 25 T cell receptor beta chains from one sample, sequenced in a study of blood T cell repertoires in COVID-19. This table comes from immunoSEQ multiplex PCR, and its TCRdb copy is limited to in-frame clones, with some not included. The sample records over 400,000 clones, approximately 85% being singletons. Sequencing used peripheral blood. These receptors were obtained from a human donor in a cohort sampled during active COVID-19.

The chain uses TRBV3-1 (or the pseudogene TRBV3-2) and TRBJ1-1; no clear D gene. The germline CDR1 and CDR2 sequences are LGHDT and YNNKEL (reference sequence). Trimming pared 3 bases from V and 1 base from J, leaving 18 bases between. The CDR3 sequence is 17 residues long. The CDR3 DNA is TGTGCCAGCAGCCACGCACTATGGGGAGCTACGAACACTGAAGCTTTCTTT. This gives the protein CASSHALWGATNTEAFF.

V gene TRBV30 combines with J gene TRBJ1-1; TRBD1 is a possible D gene (6 bases). V lost 4 bases, J lost 2 bases, and 23 bases lay in between. Germline V gene sequence: CDR1 GTSNPN, CDR2 SVGIG (reference sequence). The CDR3 contains 17 residues. The CDR3 loop reads CAWTAGGGRVGNTEAFF. CDR3 nucleotide sequence: TGTGCCTGGACCGCGGGGGGGGGCAGGGTTGGAAACACTGAAGCTTTCTTT. Supplemented by reference TRBV30 and TRBJ1-1, the full variable domain reads SQTIHQWPATLVQPVGSPLSLECTVEGTSNPNLYWYRQAAGRGLQLLFYSVGIGQISSEVPQNLSASRPQDRQFILSSKKLLLSDSGFYLCAWTAGGGRVGNTEAFFGQGTRLTVV.

V and J are TRBV15 and TRBJ2-7; 8 bases fit TRBD2. Trimming at V came to 0 bases and at J to 2 bases, leaving 6 bases not matched to a gene. Germline values: CDR1 LNHNV, CDR2 YYDKDF (reference sequence). This CDR3 spans 16 amino acids. Written as DNA, the CDR3 is TGTGCCACCAGCAGAGATTGGAGCGGGGGACCCTACGAGCAGTACTTC. Amino acid sequence: CATSRDWSGGPYEQYF.

The table lists this clone with a count of one. V gene TRBV11-1 combines with J gene TRBJ1-2, with TRBD1 identical over 9 bases. The germline gives CDR1 SGHAT, CDR2 FQDESV (reference sequence). This CDR3 comprises 15 residues. Germline trimming cut 5 bases from V and 2 bases from J; bases unmatched to any gene: 6. The DNA for the CDR3 is TGTGCCAGCAGCCTCACCGGGACAGGGAACTATGGCTACACCTTC. It translates to CASSLTGTGNYGYTF.

The CDR3 DNA is TGCGCCAGCAGTGAGTCGTATCAGGGACTGGGTGCCAAAAACATTCAGTACTTC. It yields the protein CASSESYQGLGAKNIQYF. The chain is built from TRBV10-2 and TRBJ2-4; D may be TRBD2 (6 bases). Germline-derived CDR1 and CDR2 are WSHSY and SAAADI. Trimming took off 0 bases at V and 1 base at J, with 16 bases between the two ends. This CDR3 is 18 amino acids long.

This chain connects TRBV7-9 to TRBJ2-5; TRBD1 might be the D (5 bases). V lost 6 bases and J 0 bases, leaving 11 bases between the germline ends. Germline V gene data show CDR1 as SEHNR and CDR2 as FQNEAQ (reference sequence). CDR3 length equals 14 residues. CDR3 DNA: TGTGCCAGCAGTCGTAAAGGGGACCAAGAGACCCAGTACTTC. Translation: CASSRKGDQETQYF.

This chain joins TRBV27 and TRBJ2-2; no firm D call. CDR3 length: 12 residues. Germline CDR1 reads MNHEY; CDR2 reads SMNVEV (reference sequence). Trimming shortened V by 5 bases and J by 8 bases, and 9 bases separated the two germline ends. Here the CDR3 DNA reads TGTGCCAGCAGTCCACCGACAGGGGAGCTGTTTTTT. Its translation: CASSPPTGELFF.

This clone was detected only once. The chain employs TRBV7-9 and TRBJ2-7, with 9 nucleotides matching TRBD1. The junction had 5 bases not matched to a gene; V was cut back by 4 bases and J by 1 base. CDR3 length equals 15 residues. Germline values: CDR1 SEHNR, CDR2 FQNEAQ (reference sequence). The CDR3 region has the DNA TGTGCCAGCAGCTCCAGACAGGGGGGGTCCTACGAGCAGTACTTC. Its protein product is CASSSRQGGSYEQYF.

This clone was detected a few times. The rearrangement uses TRBV30 and TRBJ2-1; 10 nucleotides line up with TRBD2. Trimming took 2 bases from V and 7 from J; bases not matched to a gene: 11. Germline V gene sequence: CDR1 GTSNPN, CDR2 SVGIG (reference sequence). CDR3 size: 16 residues. In DNA, the CDR3 is TGTGCCTGGAGTCCTGCGCCGGGACTAGCGTTTAATGAGCAGTTCTTC. This sequence encodes CAWSPAPGLAFNEQFF. The full variable domain, with the rest looked up from reference TRBV30 and TRBJ2-1, is SQTIHQWPATLVQPVGSPLSLECTVEGTSNPNLYWYRQAAGRGLQLLFYSVGIGQISSEVPQNLSASRPQDRQFILSSKKLLLSDSGFYLCAWSPAPGLAFNEQFFGPGTRLTVL.

The chain joins TRBV5-1 to TRBJ2-1; maybe TRBD1 (6 bases). The V gene's germline CDR1 is SGHRS and CDR2 YFSETQ. This CDR3 has 14 residues. With 2 bases removed from V and 7 bases from J, the gap between germline ends came to 13 bases. The chain's CDR3 is CASSFSTGFNEQFF. CDR3 nucleotide sequence: TGCGCCAGCAGCTTTTCAACAGGGTTTAATGAGCAGTTCTTC.

This chain uses TRBV7-3 with TRBJ2-2; 12 nucleotides agree with TRBD2. V dropped 5 bases and J dropped 5; count of bases not matched to a gene: 6. CDR1 and CDR2 (germline): SGHTA, FQGTGA. The CDR3 totals 16 residues. CDR3 nucleotide sequence: TGTGCCAGCAGCCGGGGGACTAGCGGGCGGACCGGGGAGCTGTTTTTT. Residues: CASSRGTSGRTGELFF.

A single count supports this clone. This chain joins TRBV4-1 and TRBJ2-2; no definite D call. Per germline, CDR1 MGHRA and CDR2 YSYEKL. The ends were cut back, 5 bases at V and 1 base at J, with 5 bases in the middle. This CDR3 comprises 13 residues. The CDR3 DNA sequence: TGCGCCAGCAGCGGCCTGAACACCGGGGAGCTGTTTTTT. Translating gives CASSGLNTGELFF.

The chain combines TRBV30 with TRBJ2-3, with 10 bases lining up with TRBD1. CDR3 size: 15 residues. Germline trimming cut 2 bases from V and 3 bases from J; bases unmatched to any gene: 5. The V gene's germline CDR1 is GTSNPN and CDR2 SVGIG (reference sequence). CDR3 coding DNA: TGTGCCTGGAGTAGAGGACAGGGGGGTACAGATACGCAGTATTTT. Residues: CAWSRGQGGTDTQYF. Based on the CDR3 plus reference TRBV30 and TRBJ2-3, the full variable domain is SQTIHQWPATLVQPVGSPLSLECTVEGTSNPNLYWYRQAAGRGLQLLFYSVGIGQISSEVPQNLSASRPQDRQFILSSKKLLLSDSGFYLCAWSRGQGGTDTQYFGPGTRLTVL.

This clone came up once. An end of the junction differs from the germline gene, which may be a read error. The chain is built from TRBV7-7 and TRBJ2-2; 7 bases agree with TRBD2. This CDR3 spans 15 amino acids. Germline CDR1 is SSHAT and CDR2 is FNYEAQ (reference sequence). CDR3 protein: CASSPASGLPGELFF. CDR3 nucleotide sequence: TGTGCTAGCAGCCCTGCTAGCGGCCTTCCCGGGGAGCTGTTTTTT.

This chain joins TRBV24-1 and TRBJ2-7; weak D call: TRBD1 (5 bases). The CDR3 loop spans 13 amino acids. Germline assignment: CDR1 KGHDR and CDR2 SFDVKD. Trimming left V 6 bases short and J 1 base short, with 9 bases between. The CDR3: CATSRAGSYEQYF. The DNA for the CDR3 is TGTGCCACCAGTCGAGCAGGGTCCTACGAGCAGTACTTC.

The chain recombines TRBV18 with TRBJ2-5; D possibly corresponds to TRBD2 (5 bases). The CDR3 covers 13 residues. From germline, CDR1 is KGHSH and CDR2 LQKENI. V dropped 5 bases and J dropped 5 bases, with 12 bases sitting between them. This chain's CDR3 is CASSTGGGETQYF. CDR3 DNA sequence: TGTGCCAGCTCAACGGGTGGCGGGGAGACCCAGTACTTC.

This chain connects TRBV28 to TRBJ1-2, with 9 bases identical to TRBD1. The CDR3 runs to 16 residues. The germline V gene has CDR1 MDHEN and CDR2 SYDVKM. V shed 5 bases and J 2 bases; nucleotides not matched to a gene: 9. The CDR3, as DNA: TGTGCCAGCAGTCTAATCCGGGACAGGGCGAACTATGGCTACACCTTC. Its translation is CASSLIRDRANYGYTF.

The rearrangement links TRBV4-2 to TRBJ1-2, with D perhaps TRBD1 (5 bases). Germline V gene data show CDR1 as LGHNA and CDR2 as YNFKEQ. The CDR3 is made up of 15 amino acids. Trimming cost V 0 bases and J 1 base, with 9 bases left between them. The CDR3 DNA sequence: TGTGCCAGCAGCCAAGACCGGGGACTTAACTATGGCTACACCTTC. It specifies CASSQDRGLNYGYTF.

V and J are TRBV6-1 and TRBJ1-5; no clear D. V was clipped by 2 bases and J by 3 bases, with 11 bases between them. Germline values: CDR1 MNHNS, CDR2 SASEGT. This CDR3 has 15 amino acids. DNA for the CDR3: TGTGCCAGCAGTGAAACGAGGCAGTCCAATCAGCCCCAGCATTTT. Protein: CASSETRQSNQPQHF.

This clone was counted many times. The rearrangement links TRBV3-1 (or the pseudogene TRBV3-2) to TRBJ2-7, with 12 bases aligning to TRBD2. CDR1 is LGHDT and CDR2 is YNNKEL in the germline V gene (reference sequence). This CDR3 comprises 18 residues. Germline trimming cut 3 bases from V and 6 bases from J; bases unmatched to any gene: 15. CDR3 sequence: CASSQSFGQLAGGPEQYF. The CDR3 DNA reads as TGTGCCAGCAGCCAGTCCTTTGGGCAACTAGCGGGAGGACCCGAGCAGTACTTC.

In its sample, this clone was seen once. The chain recombines TRBV29-1 with TRBJ1-1; 10 bases align to TRBD1. V shed 6 bases and J 5 bases; nucleotides not matched to a gene: 6. The CDR3 length is 13 residues. Germline assignment: CDR1 SQVTM and CDR2 ANQGSEA. This CDR3 is CSVLPGQGTEAFF. The DNA for the CDR3 is TGCAGCGTATTACCGGGACAGGGGACTGAAGCTTTCTTT. Combining the CDR3 with reference TRBV29-1 and TRBJ1-1 gives the whole variable domain SAVISQKPSRDICQRGTSLTIQCQVDSQVTMMFWYRQQPGQSLTLIATANQGSEATYESGFVIDKFPISRPNLTFSTLTVSNMSPEDSSIYLCSVLPGQGTEAFFGQGTRLTVV.

J is TRBJ1-1 and V is TRBV5-1; 7 positions agree with TRBD1. Per germline, CDR1 SGHRS and CDR2 YFSETQ. Trimming took 2 bases from V and 5 from J; bases not matched to a gene: 6. This CDR3 region has 14 residues. This chain's CDR3 is CASSFDRVETEAFF. CDR3 in DNA: TGCGCCAGCAGCTTTGACAGGGTAGAGACTGAAGCTTTCTTT.

V and J are TRBV29-1 and TRBJ2-1; 13 nucleotides align to TRBD2. The germline V gene has CDR1 SQVTM and CDR2 ANQGSEA. V lost 3 bases to trimming and J lost 4 bases; unmatched junction nucleotides: 12. The length of the CDR3 is 18 residues. The CDR3 reads CSVETGGTSGIGYNEQFF. CDR3 DNA: TGCAGCGTTGAGACCGGCGGGACTAGCGGGATTGGGTACAATGAGCAGTTCTTC.

This rearrangement joins TRBV4-2 to TRBJ2-3; 8 bases line up with TRBD2. V lost 0 bases to trimming and J lost 6 bases; unmatched junction nucleotides: 8. The germline V gene encodes CDR1 LGHNA and CDR2 YNFKEQ. The CDR3 spans 16 residues. This CDR3 reads CASSQEGTRDVDTQYF. The CDR3 nucleotides read TGTGCCAGCAGCCAAGAAGGGACTAGGGATGTGGATACGCAGTATTTT.

This sequence joins TRBV5-4 and TRBJ2-5; 13 bases are shared with TRBD2. V was clipped by 4 bases and J by 4 bases; unmatched bases: 7. The CDR3 loop spans 16 amino acids. Germline CDR1 SGHNT, CDR2 YYREEE (reference sequence). CDR3 residues: CASSLGLAGEGETQYF. The CDR3 bases are TGTGCCAGCAGCCTAGGACTAGCGGGAGAGGGAGAGACCCAGTACTTC. The variable domain in full, with the rest retrieved from reference TRBV5-4 and TRBJ2-5, is ETGVTQSPTHLIKTRGQQVTLRCSSQSGHNTVSWYQQALGQGPQFIFQYYREEENGRGNFPPRFSGLQFPNYSSELNVNALELDDSALYLCASSLGLAGEGETQYFGPGTRLLVL.